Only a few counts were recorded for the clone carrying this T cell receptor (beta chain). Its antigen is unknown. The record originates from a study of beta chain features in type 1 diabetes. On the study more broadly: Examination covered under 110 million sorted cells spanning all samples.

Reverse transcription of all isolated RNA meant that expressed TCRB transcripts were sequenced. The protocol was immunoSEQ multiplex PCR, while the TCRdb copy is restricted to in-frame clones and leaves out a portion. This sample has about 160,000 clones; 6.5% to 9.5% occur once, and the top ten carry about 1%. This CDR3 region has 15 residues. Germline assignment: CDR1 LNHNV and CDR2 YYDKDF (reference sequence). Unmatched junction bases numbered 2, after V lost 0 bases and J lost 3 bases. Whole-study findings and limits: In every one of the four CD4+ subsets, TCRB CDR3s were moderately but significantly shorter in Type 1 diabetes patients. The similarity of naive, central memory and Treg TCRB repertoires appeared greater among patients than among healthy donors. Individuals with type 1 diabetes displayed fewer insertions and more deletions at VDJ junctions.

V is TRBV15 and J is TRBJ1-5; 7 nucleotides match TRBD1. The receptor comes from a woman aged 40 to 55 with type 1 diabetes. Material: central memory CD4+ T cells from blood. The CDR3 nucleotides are TGTGCCACCAGCAGAGACAGGGGGACCAATCAGCCCCAGCATTTT. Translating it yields CATSRDRGTNQPQHF.